This T cell receptor (beta chain) was found in a study of PD-1 blockade in classical Hodgkin lymphoma. Study-level findings and limits: Newly diagnosed patients were said to have less baseline TCR diversity than healthy donors did.

The CDR3 totals 16 residues. Between the trimmed V and J ends, which lost 1 base and 6 bases, there was a span of 21 bases. Germline CDR1 GTSNPN, CDR2 SVGIG (reference sequence). Produced via immunoSEQ multiplex PCR; TCRdb's table is partial and in-frame only. The repertoire includes about 100,000 clones, approximately 90% of them detected once, and about 6.1% sits in the top ten. As to this clone: Its antigen is not known.

Brentuximab vedotin exposure varied, and every patient relapsed after autologous stem cell transplantation. This sequence originates from a human donor with classical Hodgkin lymphoma. The sample was peripheral blood mononuclear cells (PBMCs), taken before the second cycle of nivolumab. This rearrangement joins TRBV30 to TRBJ1-1, with a tentative D call TRBD1 (6 bases). CDR3 coding DNA: TGTGCCTGGAGTGCCAATCTAGGGGGGCTCACCTCTGAAGCTTTCTTT. This gives the protein CAWSANLGGLTSEAFF.